This entry lists 15 T cell receptor beta chains sequenced from one sample in a study of low-dose radiotherapy and immunotherapy resistance in tumors. Time point in this sample: before trial treatment. First-strand cDNA used TRAV- and TRBV-specific primers, covering alpha and beta chains. Amplification of TCRs used a constant-region primer and V-primer adapter for roughly 20 PCR cycles. MiXCR was run by TCRdb on the reads, yielding one entry per CDR3 protein. The sample yields roughly 54,000 distinct CDR3 sequences, around 27% seen once. The sequences come from PBMCs, collected before treatment. The receptors originated from a male donor with prostate cancer.

This clonotype was found many times. V gene TRBV7-2 combines with J gene TRBJ2-3; TRBD2 is a possible D gene (6 bases). This CDR3 has 15 residues. V lost 5 bases and J lost 2, with 14 bases in between. Germline CDR1 SGHTA, CDR2 FQGNSA. The CDR3 loop reads CASSTTSFPTDTQYF. CDR3 nucleotides: TGTGCCAGCAGCACGACTAGTTTCCCCACAGATACGCAGTATTTT.

The chain joins TRBV6-1 to TRBJ1-2; tentative D call: TRBD1 (5 bases). The CDR3 totals 13 residues. In germline, CDR1 is MNHNS, CDR2 SASEGT. V was clipped by 6 bases and J by 5 bases, with 13 bases between them. Here the CDR3 DNA reads TGTGCCAGCAGCCAATTGGGGGAGTATGGCTACACCTTC. Translating it yields CASSQLGEYGYTF.

This clonotype has a count of ten or more. This rearrangement joins TRBV29-1 to TRBJ2-1; 11 nucleotides align to TRBD2. Germline V CDR1 and CDR2: SQVTM, ANQGSEA. With V trimmed by 2 bases and J by 1 base, 4 bases remained unmatched. This CDR3 is built from 16 residues. The CDR3, as DNA: TGCAGCGTTGAACAGACTAGCGGGATTTCCTACAATGAGCAGTTCTTC. The encoded protein is CSVEQTSGISYNEQFF.

This clonotype was recorded many times. The V gene is TRBV12-3 or TRBV12-4, the J gene TRBJ2-3; 9 bases are a match to TRBD2. CDR3 length equals 14 residues. With V trimmed by 6 bases and J by 3 bases, 4 bases remained unmatched. For the CDR3, the DNA is TGTGCCAGCAGCCCGGGACTAGCAACAGATACGCAGTATTTT. This encodes CASSPGLATDTQYF.

Ten or more counts support this clonotype. The V and J genes are TRBV6-1 and TRBJ2-5; TRBD2 might be the D (5 bases). The V end was cut by 2 bases, the J end by 7 bases, with 14 bases between. The CDR3 length is 14 residues. Per the germline V gene, CDR1 is MNHNS and CDR2 is SASEGT. As DNA, the CDR3 is TGTGCCAGCAGTGAATCTCGGCCTGCGGGGACCCAGTACTTC. Residues: CASSESRPAGTQYF.

The sample holds a few counts of this clonotype. A far larger clone is one base from this, pointing to a likely read error. The chain recombines TRBV28 with TRBJ2-1; 8 positions agree with TRBD2. Germline assignment: CDR1 MDHEN and CDR2 SYDVKM. The CDR3 loop spans 13 amino acids. V trimming: 5 bases; J trimming: 10 bases; junction bases outside the gene matches: 7. The DNA of the CDR3 is TGTGCCAGCAGTCTTAGCGGGGTGTACGAGCAGTTCTTC. Its translation: CASSLSGVYEQFF.

The table lists this clonotype with many counts. The chain joins TRBV29-1 to TRBJ1-1; D gene unclear. Germline V lookup: CDR1 SQVTM, CDR2 ANQGSEA. The CDR3 runs to 12 residues. V lost 6 bases and J 4 bases, leaving 12 bases between the germline ends. CDR3: CSVKKVGTEAFF. The CDR3 nucleotides are TGCAGCGTCAAAAAAGTCGGCACTGAAGCTTTCTTT.

This clonotype appeared many times. V and J are TRBV5-1 and TRBJ2-2; TRBD2 is a possible D gene (6 bases). Germline CDR1 SGHRS, CDR2 YFSETQ. Deletions cut 10 bases from V and 2 bases from J, with 18 bases between. The CDR3 spans 15 residues. CDR3 sequence: CASSRDSFNTGELFF. CDR3 sequence (DNA): TGCGCCTCCAGCCGGGACTCCTTTAACACCGGGGAGCTGTTTTTT.

Remarks on this clonotype: A far bigger clonotype differs at one base, so this is likely a read error. V and J are TRBV10-3 and TRBJ2-7; 9 nucleotides align to TRBD2. Trimming took 10 bases from V and 4 from J; bases not matched to a gene: 11. The CDR3 extends over 14 amino acids. CDR1 is ENHRY, CDR2 SYGVKD, per germline. CDR3 protein: CASRRGSGGYEQYF. CDR3 nucleotide sequence: TGTGCCAGCCGCAGGGGTAGCGGGGGTTACGAGCAGTACTTC.

The chain links TRBV2 to TRBJ2-1; TRBD2 aligns across 8 bases. J was trimmed by 4 bases and V by 7 bases; bases with no gene match: 6. The CDR3 runs 14 residues. Germline loops: CDR1 SNHLY, CDR2 FYNNEI. The CDR3 DNA follows: TGTGCCAGCACAAGACTAGCGCAGTACAATGAGCAGTTCTTC. Amino acids: CASTRLAQYNEQFF.

About this clonotype: A read error is likely here: a far larger clone is one base away. The V gene is TRBV26, the J gene TRBJ2-7; TRBD2, the table's D call, was not compared with the DNA. TRBV26 is a pseudogene. The CDR3 is 15 amino acids. CDR3 sequence reads: CACNPLSGGAYEQYF. DNA for the CDR3: TGTGCCTGCAACCCTCTTAGCGGGGGGGCCTACGAGCAGTACTTC.

This clonotype has ten or more counts. The V call is TRBV2, the J call TRBJ2-3; 7 bases line up with TRBD1. The CDR3 totals 13 residues. CDR1 SNHLY and CDR2 FYNNEI come from the germline V gene. V lost 4 bases, J lost 3 bases, and 1 base stayed unmatched. The CDR3 reads CASSGQGTDTQYF. CDR3 nucleotide sequence: TGTGCCAGCAGTGGACAGGGTACAGATACGCAGTATTTT. The whole variable domain, filled in from reference TRBV2 and TRBJ2-3, reads EPEVTQTPSHQVTQMGQEVILRCVPISNHLYFYWYRQILGQKVEFLVSFYNNEISEKSEIFDDQFSVERPDGSNFTLKIRSTKLEDSAMYFCASSGQGTDTQYFGPGTRLTVL.

This clonotype was recorded many times. This chain links TRBV18 with TRBJ1-1; D is ambiguous. The V gene lost 2 bases and the J gene lost 5 bases, with 9 bases spanning the gap. The CDR3 is 13 amino acids. Germline values: CDR1 KGHSH, CDR2 LQKENI. CDR3 amino acids: CASSPLSGTEAFF. The DNA for the CDR3 is TGTGCCAGCTCACCATTAAGTGGGACTGAAGCTTTCTTT.

This clonotype was detected ten times or more. V and J are TRBV7-2 and TRBJ2-3, with D possibly TRBD1 on 5 matching bases. CDR3 length: 15 amino acids. Looked up from germline, CDR1 is SGHTA and CDR2 is FQGNSA. V lost 4 bases, J lost 0 bases, and 11 bases lay in between. CDR3 loop: CASSSTTASTDTQYF. The CDR3 region has the DNA TGTGCCAGCAGCTCCACGACAGCTAGCACAGATACGCAGTATTTT.

The chain joins TRBV5-1 to TRBJ2-1; unclear D gene. V was shortened by 4 bases and J by 10 bases, with 12 bases between the two germline ends. The V gene's germline CDR1 is SGHRS and CDR2 YFSETQ. The CDR3 totals 12 residues. The CDR3 sequence is CASSPGLGEQFF. In nucleotides, the CDR3 is TGCGCCAGCAGCCCCGGGTTGGGAGAGCAGTTCTTC. Filled out from reference TRBV5-1 and TRBJ2-1, the complete variable domain reads KAGVTQTPRYLIKTRGQQVTLSCSPISGHRSVSWYQQTPGQGLQFLFEYFSETQRNKGNFPGRFSGRQFSNSRSEMNVSTLELGDSALYLCASSPGLGEQFFGPGTRLTVL.